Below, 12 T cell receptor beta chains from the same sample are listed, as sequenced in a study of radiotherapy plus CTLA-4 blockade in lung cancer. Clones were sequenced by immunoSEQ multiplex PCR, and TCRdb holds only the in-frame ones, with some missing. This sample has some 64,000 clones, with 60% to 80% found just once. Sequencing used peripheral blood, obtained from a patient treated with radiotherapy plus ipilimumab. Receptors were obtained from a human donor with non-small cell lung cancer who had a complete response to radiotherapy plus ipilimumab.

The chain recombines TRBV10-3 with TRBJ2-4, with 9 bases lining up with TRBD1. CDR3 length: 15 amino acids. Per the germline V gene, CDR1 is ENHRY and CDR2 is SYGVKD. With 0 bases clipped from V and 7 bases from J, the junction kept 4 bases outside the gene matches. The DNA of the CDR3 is TGTGCCATCAGTGAGTCGACAGGGGGATTCAACATTCAGTACTTC. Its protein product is CAISESTGGFNIQYF.

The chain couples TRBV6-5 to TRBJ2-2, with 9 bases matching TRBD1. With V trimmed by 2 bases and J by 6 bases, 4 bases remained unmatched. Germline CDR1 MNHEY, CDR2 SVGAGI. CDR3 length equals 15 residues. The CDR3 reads CASSYGQGISGELFF. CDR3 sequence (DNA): TGTGCCAGCAGTTACGGACAGGGGATTTCCGGGGAGCTGTTTTTT.

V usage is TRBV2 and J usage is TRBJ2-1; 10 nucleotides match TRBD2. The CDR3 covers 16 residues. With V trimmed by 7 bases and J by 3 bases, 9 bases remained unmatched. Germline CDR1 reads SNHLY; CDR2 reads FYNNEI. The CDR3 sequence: CASTNPGTSDYNEQFF. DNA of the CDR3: TGTGCCAGCACCAATCCCGGGACTAGCGACTACAATGAGCAGTTCTTC.

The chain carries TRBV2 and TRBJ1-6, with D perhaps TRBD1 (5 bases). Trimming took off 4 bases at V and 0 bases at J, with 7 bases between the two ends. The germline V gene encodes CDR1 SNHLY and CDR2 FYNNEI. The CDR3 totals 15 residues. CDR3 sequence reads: CASSGQSSYNSPLHF. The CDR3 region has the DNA TGTGCCAGCAGTGGACAGAGCTCCTATAATTCACCCCTCCACTTT.

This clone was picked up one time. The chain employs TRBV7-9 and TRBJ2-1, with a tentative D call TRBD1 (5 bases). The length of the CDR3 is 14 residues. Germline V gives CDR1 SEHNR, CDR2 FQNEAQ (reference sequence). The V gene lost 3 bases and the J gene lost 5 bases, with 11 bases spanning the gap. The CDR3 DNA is TGTGCCAGCAGCTTCTCAGGGATCAACAATGAGCAGTTCTTC. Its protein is CASSFSGINNEQFF.

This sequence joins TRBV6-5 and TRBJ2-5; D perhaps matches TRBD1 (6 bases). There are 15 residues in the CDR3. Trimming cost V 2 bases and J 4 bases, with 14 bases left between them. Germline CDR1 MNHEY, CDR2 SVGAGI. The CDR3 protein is CASSYMEGGRETQYF. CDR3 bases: TGTGCCAGCAGTTACATGGAAGGGGGTCGAGAGACCCAGTACTTC.

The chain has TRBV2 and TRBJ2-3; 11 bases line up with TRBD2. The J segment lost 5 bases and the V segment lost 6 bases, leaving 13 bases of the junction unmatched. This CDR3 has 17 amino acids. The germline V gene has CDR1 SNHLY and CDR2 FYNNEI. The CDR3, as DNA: TGTGCCAGCAGAGAGACGGTTAGCGGGAGGGCCGAAGATACGCAGTATTTT. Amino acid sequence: CASRETVSGRAEDTQYF.

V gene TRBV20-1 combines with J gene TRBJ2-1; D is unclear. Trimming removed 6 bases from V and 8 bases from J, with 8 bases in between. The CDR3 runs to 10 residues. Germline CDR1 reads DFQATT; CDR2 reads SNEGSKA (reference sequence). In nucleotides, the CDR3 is TGCAGTGCCACCCCCGATGAGCAGTTCTTC. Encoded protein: CSATPDEQFF.

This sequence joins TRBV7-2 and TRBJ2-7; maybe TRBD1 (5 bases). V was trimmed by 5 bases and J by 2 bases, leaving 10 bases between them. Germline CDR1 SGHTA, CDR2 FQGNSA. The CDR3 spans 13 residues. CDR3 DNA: TGTGCCAGCAGCCCAGGGTTAACCTACGAGCAGTACTTC. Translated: CASSPGLTYEQYF.

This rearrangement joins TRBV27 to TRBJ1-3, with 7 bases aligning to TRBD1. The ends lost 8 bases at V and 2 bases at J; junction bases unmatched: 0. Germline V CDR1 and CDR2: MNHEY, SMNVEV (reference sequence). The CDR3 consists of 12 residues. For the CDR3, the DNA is TGTGCCAGCCAGGGGGCTGGAAACACCATATATTTT. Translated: CASQGAGNTIYF.

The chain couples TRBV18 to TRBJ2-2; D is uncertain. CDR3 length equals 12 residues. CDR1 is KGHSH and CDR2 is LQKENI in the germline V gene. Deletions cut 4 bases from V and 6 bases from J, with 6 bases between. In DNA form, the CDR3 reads TGTGCCAGCTCACGCGGTTCCGGGGAGCTGTTTTTT. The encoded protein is CASSRGSGELFF.

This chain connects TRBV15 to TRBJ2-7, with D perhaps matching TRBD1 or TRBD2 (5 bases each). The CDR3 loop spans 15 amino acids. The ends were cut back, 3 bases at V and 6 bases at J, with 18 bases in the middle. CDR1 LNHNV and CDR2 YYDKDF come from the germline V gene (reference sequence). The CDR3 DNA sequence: TGTGCCACCAGCAGGCCTAATGGACTGACAGCCGAGCAGTACTTC. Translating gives CATSRPNGLTAEQYF.